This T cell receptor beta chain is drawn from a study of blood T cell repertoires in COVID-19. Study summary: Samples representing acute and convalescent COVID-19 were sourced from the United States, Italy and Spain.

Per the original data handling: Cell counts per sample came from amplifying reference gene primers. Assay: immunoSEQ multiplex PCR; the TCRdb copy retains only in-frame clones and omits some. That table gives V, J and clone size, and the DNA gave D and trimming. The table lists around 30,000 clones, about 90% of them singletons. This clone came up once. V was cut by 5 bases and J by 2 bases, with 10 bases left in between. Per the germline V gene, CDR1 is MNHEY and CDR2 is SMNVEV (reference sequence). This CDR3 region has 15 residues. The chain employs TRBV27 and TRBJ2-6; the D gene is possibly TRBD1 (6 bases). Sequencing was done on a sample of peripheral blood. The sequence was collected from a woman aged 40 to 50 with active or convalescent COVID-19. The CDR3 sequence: CASSARGTGANVLTF. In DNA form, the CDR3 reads TGTGCCAGCAGTGCAAGGGGGACTGGGGCCAACGTCCTGACTTTC.